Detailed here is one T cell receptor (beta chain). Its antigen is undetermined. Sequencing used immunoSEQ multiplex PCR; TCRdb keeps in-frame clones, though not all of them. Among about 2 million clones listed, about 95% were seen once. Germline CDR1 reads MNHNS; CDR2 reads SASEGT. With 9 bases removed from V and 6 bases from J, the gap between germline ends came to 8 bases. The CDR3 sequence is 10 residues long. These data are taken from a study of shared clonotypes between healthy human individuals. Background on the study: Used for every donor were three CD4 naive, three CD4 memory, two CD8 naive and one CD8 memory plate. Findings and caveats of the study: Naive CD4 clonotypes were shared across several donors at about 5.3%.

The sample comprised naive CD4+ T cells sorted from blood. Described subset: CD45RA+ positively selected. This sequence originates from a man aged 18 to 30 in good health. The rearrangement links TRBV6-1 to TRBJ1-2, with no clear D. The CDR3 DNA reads TGTGCCAGTAACGCCGATGGCTACACCTTC. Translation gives CASNADGYTF.